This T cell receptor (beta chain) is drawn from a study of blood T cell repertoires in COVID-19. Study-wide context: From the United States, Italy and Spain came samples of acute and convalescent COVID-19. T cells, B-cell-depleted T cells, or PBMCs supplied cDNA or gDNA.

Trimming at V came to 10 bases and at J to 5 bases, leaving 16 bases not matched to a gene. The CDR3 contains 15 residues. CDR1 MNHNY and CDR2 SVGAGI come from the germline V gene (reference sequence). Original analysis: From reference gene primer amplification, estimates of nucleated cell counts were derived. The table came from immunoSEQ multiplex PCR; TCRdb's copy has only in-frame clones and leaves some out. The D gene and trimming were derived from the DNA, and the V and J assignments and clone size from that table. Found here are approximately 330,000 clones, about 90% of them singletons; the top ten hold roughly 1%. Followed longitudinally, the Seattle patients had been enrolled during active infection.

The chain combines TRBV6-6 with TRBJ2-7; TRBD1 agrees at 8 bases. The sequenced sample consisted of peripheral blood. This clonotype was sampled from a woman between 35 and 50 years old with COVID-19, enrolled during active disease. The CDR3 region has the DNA TGTGCCACCTCGGATCCCGGGACAGGAGTCAACGAGCAGTACTTC. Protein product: CATSDPGTGVNEQYF.